A single sample is the source of the 4 T cell receptor beta chains below, sequenced in a study of cytomegalovirus exposure and HLA in healthy donors. It was with 60 Vbeta and 13 Jbeta primers that the PCR ran. The assay was immunoSEQ multiplex PCR, and TCRdb's table has in-frame clones only and misses some. The sample records 35,000 to 45,000 clones, approximately 80% being singletons. The sample consisted of PBMCs. The receptors shown here come from a woman aged 40 to 50 in good health and CMV-seronegative.

The chain links TRBV7-8 to TRBJ2-1, with TRBD2 matching 14 bases. CDR1 is SGHVS, CDR2 FQNEAQ, per germline. Trimming took 4 bases from V and 8 from J; bases not matched to a gene: 4. The CDR3 covers 15 residues. CDR3 protein: CASSSGTSGSYEQFF. The CDR3 region has the DNA TGTGCCAGCAGCTCCGGGACTAGCGGGAGCTATGAGCAGTTCTTC. Using reference TRBV7-8 and TRBJ2-1 for the parts outside the CDR3, the full variable domain is GAGVSQSPRYKVAKRGQDVALRCDPISGHVSLFWYQQALGQGPEFLTYFQNEAQLDKSGLPSDRFFAERPEGSVSTLKIQRTQQEDSAVYLCASSSGTSGSYEQFFGPGTRLTVL.

This sequence joins TRBV18 and TRBJ2-1; perhaps TRBD2 as D (6 bases). The CDR3 has 13 amino acids. Germline V gene data show CDR1 as KGHSH and CDR2 as LQKENI. Trimming took off 6 bases at V and 5 bases at J, with 11 bases between the two ends. Here the CDR3 reads CASSPRRDNEQFF. The CDR3 DNA reads TGTGCCAGCTCCCCGCGGAGGGACAATGAGCAGTTCTTC.

This clone appeared a single time. Other DNA sequences in the same sample also yield this CDR3. This chain connects TRBV5-1 to TRBJ2-1; TRBD2 matches 8 bases. The CDR3 length is 14 residues. J gave up 4 bases and V 2 bases, and 2 bases lay outside the gene matches. Germline assignment: CDR1 SGHRS and CDR2 YFSETQ. The CDR3 DNA is TGCGCCAGCAGCTTTCGCGGGGGGTACAATGAGCAGTTCTTC. Amino acids: CASSFRGGYNEQFF.

This clone was found a few times. The CDR3 is CSVGERDTFYGYTF. DNA of the CDR3: TGCAGCGTTGGGGAACGGGACACCTTCTATGGCTACACCTTC. The V and J genes are TRBV29-1 and TRBJ1-2; D may be TRBD1 (6 bases). The CDR3 loop spans 14 amino acids. Germline V CDR1 and CDR2: SQVTM, ANQGSEA. V lost 4 bases, J lost 4 bases, and 16 bases lay in between. Variable domain in full (rest from reference TRBV29-1 and TRBJ1-2): SAVISQKPSRDICQRGTSLTIQCQVDSQVTMMFWYRQQPGQSLTLIATANQGSEATYESGFVIDKFPISRPNLTFSTLTVSNMSPEDSSIYLCSVGERDTFYGYTFGSGTRLTVV.